This TCR beta chain derives from a study of shared clonotypes between healthy human individuals. Trimming stripped 1 base from V and 2 bases from J, with 5 bases between. Germline CDR1 reads PRHDT; CDR2 reads FYEKMQ (reference sequence). The CDR3 is made up of 14 amino acids. Here immunoSEQ multiplex PCR was the method, and the copy in TCRdb shows in-frame clones only, minus some. Seen here are approximately 2,000,000 clones, around 93% observed once, and the top ten hold 1.5% to 2%. CD45RO-negative cells were positively selected for CCR7, leaving out terminally differentiated effector memory CD45RA+ cells. As concerns this clone: Other DNA sequences in this specimen translate into the identical CDR3.

Specimen: naive CD8+ T cells from PBMCs. The TCR comes from a man aged 18 to 35 in good health. Some clones in this sample may be carry-over from other donors' samples. V gene TRBV13 combines with J gene TRBJ2-2; D gene uncertain. CDR3 sequence: CASSLAENTGELFF. The CDR3 DNA is TGTGCCAGCAGCTTAGCTGAAAACACCGGGGAGCTGTTTTTT.